This T cell receptor beta chain was profiled in a study of Graves' ophthalmopathy and Graves' hyperthyroidism. Whole-study results and caveats: Progression of ophthalmopathy was predicted by the model with roughly 70% sensitivity and approximately 72% specificity. In blood, most expanded thyroid clonotypes above 0.001 frequency were also detected.

The TCR beta CDR3 regions underwent amplification from RNA transcripts. RT-PCR with HTBI primers came first, then second-round multiplex PCR. TCRdb ran MiXCR on the multiplex PCR reads and lists one entry per CDR3 protein. The table lists about 740,000 distinct CDR3 sequences, about 44% of them singletons. About this clonotype itself: Antigen specificity is unknown.

Clinicians made diagnoses from clinical symptoms, serum thyroxine, TRAb, thyroid ultrasound and orbital computed tomography. Isolation of PBMCs was performed using about 9.9 ml of fresh peripheral blood. V lost 3 bases, J lost 4 bases, and 3 bases stayed unmatched. There are 14 residues in the CDR3. CDR1 and CDR2 (germline): DFQATT, SNEGSKA (reference sequence). The chain has TRBV20-1 and TRBJ2-2, with 9 positions matching TRBD1. Sequenced sample: peripheral blood. This receptor was taken from an adult man with Graves' ophthalmopathy. As DNA, the CDR3 is TGCAGTGCTAGGGACAGGGGTGGCACCGGGGAGCTGTTTTTT. Protein sequence: CSARDRGGTGELFF.